This TCR beta chain was obtained from a study of identical twins. Remarks on this clonotype: Its antigen is as yet unknown.

CDR1 is DFQATT, CDR2 SNEGSKA, per germline (reference sequence). The CDR3 consists of 11 residues. V was pared by 6 bases and J by 8 bases, with 11 bases between. Each CDR3 protein gets one entry after TCRdb re-called the 5' RACE reads with MiXCR. The sample has 500,000 to 550,000 distinct CDR3 sequences; under 25% are singletons. The study, taken as a whole, reports: Cord blood beta clonotypes present at high abundance carried fewer insertions; no such pattern appeared in memory repertoires. Cross-sectional statistical analysis, not tracking of the same donors, underpinned the conclusions. Weaker excess twin sharing was seen among beta out-of-frame sequences.

These data also formed part of another study, on yellow fever vaccine responses in identical twins. In that study: Among the twins, the vaccine T cell response reportedly seemed partly convergent and partly personalized.

The TCR originated in a woman aged 18 to 35 in good health. The genes are TRBV20-1 and TRBJ2-1, with a tentative D call TRBD2 (5 bases). The sequenced material came from CD4+ T cells sorted from blood. The CDR3 reads CSANEGYEQFF. The CDR3 DNA is TGCAGTGCAAATGAGGGCTATGAGCAGTTCTTC.